This T cell receptor (beta chain) was captured by sequencing in a study of T cells in Graves' hyperthyroidism and ophthalmopathy. RNA transcripts were the template for amplifying TCR beta CDR3 regions. Using the HTBI primer set, a first-round RT-PCR was run on the TCR CDR3. From the multiplex PCR reads, TCRdb called clonotypes with MiXCR, one entry per CDR3 protein. The sample consists of a few hundred thousand distinct CDR3 sequences, 25% of them appearing once. There are a few counts of this clonotype. Trimming cost V 8 bases and J 0 bases; bases outside gene matches: 6. Germline V CDR1 and CDR2: ENHRY, SYGVKD. The CDR3 spans 15 residues.

The clonotype originates from a man between 50 and 59 years old with Graves' hyperthyroidism. The chain employs TRBV10-3 and TRBJ2-1; 8 nucleotides agree with TRBD2. The sample was blood. CDR3 region: CAIGIGTSSYNEQFF. The CDR3 region has the DNA TGTGCCATCGGTATCGGGACTAGCTCCTACAATGAGCAGTTCTTC.